The clone carrying this TCR beta chain was found many times. As yet, its antigen is unknown. With 4 bases clipped from V and 3 bases from J, the junction kept 5 bases outside the gene matches. CDR3 length equals 14 residues. Germline lookup yields CDR1 MNHEY and CDR2 SVGEGT. This entry belongs to a study of T cells in Graves' hyperthyroidism and ophthalmopathy. General study findings and limits: Also found in blood were most expanded thyroid clonotypes above 0.001.

RNA transcripts were the template for amplifying TCR beta CDR3 regions. An initial round of RT-PCR targeting the TCR CDR3 relied on the HTBI primer set. Each CDR3 protein is one row after TCRdb ran MiXCR on the multiplex PCR reads. The sample has roughly 560,000 distinct CDR3 sequences, approximately 15% seen once. The TCR sequence derives from a woman aged 35 to 49 with Graves' ophthalmopathy. The V gene is TRBV6-2 or TRBV6-3, the J gene TRBJ2-7; 8 nucleotides match TRBD2. The specimen sequenced was blood. CDR3 coding DNA: TGTGCCAGCAGTTGGGGGGCGGGAGGCTACGAGCAGTACTTC. Translating gives CASSWGAGGYEQYF.